These 10 T cell receptor beta chains share one sample of origin, sequenced in a study of blood T cell repertoires in COVID-19. Only in-frame clones appear in the TCRdb table, and some are missing; sequencing was by immunoSEQ multiplex PCR. The top ten hold 8% to 11% of the sample, which has about 140,000 clones, roughly 90% seen once. The sequenced material came from peripheral blood. These receptors came from a man aged 50-59 years with active or convalescent COVID-19.

In its sample, this clone was seen a few times. V gene TRBV5-6 combines with J gene TRBJ2-6; 10 nucleotides line up with TRBD2. The germline CDR1 and CDR2 sequences are SGHDT and YYEEEE. The CDR3 loop spans 17 amino acids. J was trimmed by 5 bases and V by 4 bases; bases with no gene match: 9. This CDR3 reads CASSQGLAVLWANVLTF. The CDR3 DNA reads as TGTGCCAGCAGCCAAGGACTAGCGGTATTGTGGGCCAACGTCCTGACTTTC. Using reference TRBV5-6 and TRBJ2-6 for the parts outside the CDR3, the full variable domain is DAGVTQSPTHLIKTRGQQVTLRCSPKSGHDTVSWYQQALGQGPQFIFQYYEEEERQRGNFPDRFSGHQFPNYSSELNVNALLLGDSALYLCASSQGLAVLWANVLTFGAGSRLTVL.

The chain couples TRBV19 to TRBJ2-3; the D gene is possibly TRBD1 (7 bases). V was pared by 4 bases and J by 1 base, with 15 bases between. Germline V lookup: CDR1 LNHDA, CDR2 SQIVND (reference sequence). The CDR3 runs 16 residues. The CDR3: CASSTGDSRGTDTQYF. As DNA, the CDR3 is TGTGCCAGTAGTACGGGGGACAGTCGAGGCACAGATACGCAGTATTTT.

V is TRBV6-6 and J is TRBJ1-5; 9 bases are shared with TRBD1. Germline CDR1 is MNHNY and CDR2 is SVGAGI (reference sequence). J lost 2 bases, V lost 6 bases, and 8 bases had no gene match. The CDR3 runs 16 residues. The CDR3 sequence: CASSLQGAIGNQPQHF. CDR3 coding DNA: TGTGCCAGCAGCCTACAGGGGGCGATTGGCAATCAGCCCCAGCATTTT.

This clone was observed once. V usage is TRBV4-1 and J usage is TRBJ2-1; 14 positions agree with TRBD2. This CDR3 contains 16 residues. V lost 5 bases, J lost 3 bases, and 3 bases stayed unmatched. The germline V gene has CDR1 MGHRA and CDR2 YSYEKL. The CDR3 loop reads CASSWGLAGVYNEQFF. The CDR3 nucleotides read TGCGCCAGCAGCTGGGGACTAGCGGGAGTCTACAATGAGCAGTTCTTC.

This rearrangement joins TRBV13 to TRBJ2-3; 9 bases map to TRBD1. The germline gives CDR1 PRHDT, CDR2 FYEKMQ (reference sequence). This CDR3 has 15 residues. The V and J ends lost 5 bases and 2 bases, in that order; junction bases with no gene match: 5. CDR3 sequence (DNA): TGTGCCAGCAGCCCCGACAGGGGGGCCACAGATACGCAGTATTTT. Translated: CASSPDRGATDTQYF.

The rearrangement uses TRBV5-6 and TRBJ2-5; D perhaps matches TRBD2 (5 bases). V lost 0 bases and J lost 7, with 7 bases in between. CDR3 length equals 12 residues. Germline V gives CDR1 SGHDT, CDR2 YYEEEE. The CDR3 region is CASSLERGTQYF. Here the CDR3 DNA reads TGTGCCAGCAGCTTGGAACGGGGGACCCAGTACTTC.

This chain connects TRBV29-1 to TRBJ1-1, with D possibly TRBD1 on 5 matching bases. Germline assignment: CDR1 SQVTM and CDR2 ANQGSEA. The CDR3 sequence is 17 residues long. The germline V and J ends were trimmed by 3 bases and 4 bases, with 24 bases remaining between them. CDR3 in amino acids: CSVDGGKGNKVATEAFF. CDR3 nucleotide sequence: TGCAGCGTTGACGGGGGTAAGGGTAATAAAGTAGCCACTGAAGCTTTCTTT.

This clone was counted a few times. The V and J genes are TRBV10-1 and TRBJ2-5; D not resolved. Between the trimmed V and J ends, which lost 0 bases and 4 bases, there was a span of 12 bases. The germline gives CDR1 WNHNN, CDR2 SYGVQD (reference sequence). The CDR3 has 15 amino acids. Written as DNA, the CDR3 is TGCGCCAGCAGTGAGTCTATCGGCCAGCGAGAGACCCAGTACTTC. The encoded protein is CASSESIGQRETQYF.

The chain couples TRBV5-4 to TRBJ2-1; 12 positions match TRBD2. The CDR3 covers 16 residues. V gave up 4 bases and J gave up 5 bases; unmatched junction bases: 7. The V gene's germline CDR1 is SGHNT and CDR2 YYREEE (reference sequence). The CDR3 reads CASSDLGLAGHNEQFF. The CDR3 nucleotides read TGTGCCAGCAGCGACCTCGGACTAGCGGGACACAATGAGCAGTTCTTC.

This clone appeared a single time. The V gene is TRBV29-1, the J gene TRBJ2-3; TRBD2 matches at 9 bases. Trimming at V came to 6 bases and at J to 1 base, leaving 8 bases not matched to a gene. The germline V gene encodes CDR1 SQVTM and CDR2 ANQGSEA. The length of the CDR3 is 15 residues. CDR3 DNA: TGCAGCGTGAAAGGGGCGGGAGGGGGCACAGATACGCAGTATTTT. It yields the protein CSVKGAGGGTDTQYF.